Included here is one T cell receptor (beta chain) sequence, with context. Its antigen is currently unknown. This sample is part of a study of chemoradiotherapy in HPV16-positive cancers. Study-level background: Candidate HPV-specific clones and shared TCR motifs came from a couple of HPV16-positive patients. Study-level points and caveats: Better recurrence-free survival went with HPV-responsive T-cell expansion in HPV16-positive patients. During treatment, candidate HPV-specific clones and E7-related motifs expanded in tumor.

Assay: immunoSEQ multiplex PCR; the TCRdb copy retains only in-frame clones and omits some. This sample has 25,000 to 40,000 clones; 88% occur once, and the top ten carry 4.5% to 5.5%. V gave up 4 bases and J gave up 2 bases, with 8 bases separating them. The CDR3 is made up of 13 amino acids. The germline V gene encodes CDR1 MNHEY and CDR2 SMNVEV (reference sequence). The chain uses TRBV27 and TRBJ1-2; D not certain. The specimen comprised blood, sampled from a patient who underwent chemoradiotherapy. This TCR derives from a human donor with HPV-associated anogenital cancer. The CDR3 region has the DNA TGTGCCAGCAGTTCCGGGCCCAACTATGGCTACACCTTC. It translates to CASSSGPNYGYTF.